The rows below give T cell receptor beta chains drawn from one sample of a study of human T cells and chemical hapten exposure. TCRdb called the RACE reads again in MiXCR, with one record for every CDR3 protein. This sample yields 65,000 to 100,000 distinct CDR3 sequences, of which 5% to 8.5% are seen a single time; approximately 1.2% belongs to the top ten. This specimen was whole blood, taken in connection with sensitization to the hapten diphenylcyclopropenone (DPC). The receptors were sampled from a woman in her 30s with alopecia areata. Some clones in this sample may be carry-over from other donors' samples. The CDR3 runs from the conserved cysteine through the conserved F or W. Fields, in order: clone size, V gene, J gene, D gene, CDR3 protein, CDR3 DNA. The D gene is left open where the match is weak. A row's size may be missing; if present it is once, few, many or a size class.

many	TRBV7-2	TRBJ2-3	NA	CASSFYGDTQYF	TGTGCCAGCAGCTTCTACGGGGATACGCAGTATTTT
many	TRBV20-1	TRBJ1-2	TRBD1	CSARDLGGGTGIYGYTF	TGCAGTGCTAGAGATCTAGGAGGCGGGACAGGCATCTATGGCTACACCTTC
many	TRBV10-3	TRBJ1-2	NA	CAISEFARPANYGYTF	TGTGCCATCAGTGAGTTCGCCAGGCCGGCAAACTATGGCTACACCTTC
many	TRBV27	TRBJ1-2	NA	CASSLALGSPYGYTF	TGTGCCAGCAGTTTAGCGCTTGGTTCTCCCTATGGCTACACCTTC
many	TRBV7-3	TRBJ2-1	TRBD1	CASSLGQGANEQFF	TGTGCCAGCAGCCTTGGGCAGGGGGCCAATGAGCAGTTCTTC
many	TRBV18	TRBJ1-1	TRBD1	CASSRTGQGNTEAFF	TGTGCCAGCTCACGAACGGGACAGGGGAACACTGAAGCTTTCTTT
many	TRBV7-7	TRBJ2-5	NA	CASSLNTYQETQYF	TGTGCCAGCAGCTTAAACACGTACCAAGAGACCCAGTACTTC
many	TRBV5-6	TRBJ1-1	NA	CASSWRKGGVFTEAFF	TGTGCCAGCAGTTGGAGAAAGGGGGGGGTGTTCACTGAAGCTTTCTTT
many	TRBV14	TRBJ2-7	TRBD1	CASSQEGTGYYEQYF	TGTGCCAGCAGCCAAGAAGGGACAGGGTACTACGAGCAGTACTTC
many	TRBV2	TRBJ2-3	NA	CASSDRVTDTQYF	TGTGCCAGCAGTGACAGGGTAACAGATACGCAGTATTTT
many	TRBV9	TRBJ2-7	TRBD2	CASSPQGGLAGSYEQYF	TGTGCCAGCAGCCCCCAGGGGGGACTAGCGGGCTCCTACGAGCAGTACTTC
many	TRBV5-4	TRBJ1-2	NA	CASRGTGGYTF	TGTGCCAGCAGGGGGACGGGAGGCTACACCTTC
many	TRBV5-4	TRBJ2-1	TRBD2	CASSLHVSGGAGEQFF	TGTGCCAGCAGCTTGCACGTAAGCGGGGGGGCCGGTGAGCAGTTCTTC
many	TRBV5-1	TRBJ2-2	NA	CASSLGNAGTPGELFF	TGCGCCAGCAGCTTGGGCAATGCCGGGACTCCCGGGGAGCTGTTTTTT
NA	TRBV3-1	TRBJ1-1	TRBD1	CASSLQGAKNTEAFF	TGTGCCAGCAGTCTACAGGGGGCAAAGAACACTGAAGCTTTCTTT
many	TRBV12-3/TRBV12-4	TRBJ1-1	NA	CASSRQTNTEAFF	TGTGCCAGCAGCCGACAGACGAACACTGAAGCTTTCTTT
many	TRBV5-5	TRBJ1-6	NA	CASSLDQGGIVSPLHF	TGTGCCAGCAGCTTGGATCAGGGAGGCATCGTCTCACCCCTCCACTTT
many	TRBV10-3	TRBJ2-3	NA	CASSGQGVADTQYF	TGTGCCTCCAGCGGGCAGGGCGTAGCAGATACGCAGTATTTT
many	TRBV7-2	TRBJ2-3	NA	CATRWGSSTDTQYF	TGTGCCACTCGTTGGGGATCTAGCACAGATACGCAGTATTTT
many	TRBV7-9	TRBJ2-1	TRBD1	CASSQRQGSSYNEQFF	TGTGCCAGCAGCCAAAGACAGGGCAGCTCCTACAATGAGCAGTTCTTC
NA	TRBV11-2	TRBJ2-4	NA	CASSLRRLVSAGEDIQYF	TGTGCCAGCAGCTTACGTCGGTTGGTATCGGCAGGGGAAGACATTCAGTACTTC
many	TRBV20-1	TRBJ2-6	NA	CSGLAQSSGANVLTF	TGCAGTGGTCTAGCGCAGAGCTCTGGGGCCAACGTCCTGACTTTC
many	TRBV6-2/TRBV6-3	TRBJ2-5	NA	CASSYDWGETQYF	TGTGCCAGCAGTTACGACTGGGGAGAGACCCAGTACTTC
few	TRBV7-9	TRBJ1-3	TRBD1	CASSLTGGTGNTIYF	TGTGCCAGCAGCTTAACAGGGGGGACTGGAAACACCATATATTTT
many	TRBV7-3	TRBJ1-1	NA	CASSSHGTEAFF	TGTGCCAGCAGCTCCCATGGGACTGAAGCTTTCTTT
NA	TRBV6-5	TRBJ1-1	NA	CASSFQGLDTEAFF	TGTGCCAGCAGTTTCCAGGGATTAGACACTGAAGCTTTCTTT
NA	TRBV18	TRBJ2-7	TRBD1	CASSHRDSPNGQYF	TGTGCCAGCTCACACCGGGACAGCCCTAACGGGCAGTACTTC
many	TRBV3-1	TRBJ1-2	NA	CASSQGPDGYTF	TGTGCCAGCAGCCAAGGACCAGATGGCTACACCTTC
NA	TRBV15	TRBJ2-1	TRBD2	CATSKGLAGANEQFF	TGTGCCACCAGCAAAGGGCTAGCGGGGGCCAATGAGCAGTTCTTC
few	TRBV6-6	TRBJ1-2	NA	CASNNQVGVDGYTF	TGTGCCAGCAATAACCAGGTTGGTGTGGACGGCTACACCTTC
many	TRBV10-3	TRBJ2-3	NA	CAIRGGLTDTQYF	TGTGCCATCAGAGGGGGTTTGACAGATACGCAGTATTTT
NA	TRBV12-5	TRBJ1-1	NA	CASGLQVLVGNTEAFF	TGTGCTAGTGGTTTGCAGGTATTAGTGGGGAACACTGAAGCTTTCTTT
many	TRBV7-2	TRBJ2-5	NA	CASSRSLQETQYF	TGTGCCAGCAGCCGCAGTCTTCAAGAGACCCAGTACTTC
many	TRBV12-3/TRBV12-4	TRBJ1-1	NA	CASSLRGARGEAFF	TGTGCCAGCAGTTTAAGGGGGGCCCGGGGTGAAGCTTTCTTT
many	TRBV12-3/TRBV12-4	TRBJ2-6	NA	CASSTYRAGANVLTF	TGTGCCAGCAGTACATACAGGGCTGGGGCCAACGTCCTGACTTTC
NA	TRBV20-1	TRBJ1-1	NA	CSARLPGPTEAFF	TGCAGTGCTAGATTGCCGGGACCCACTGAAGCTTTCTTT
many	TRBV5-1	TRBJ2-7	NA	CASSLVVRDEQYF	TGCGCCAGCAGCTTGGTGGTTCGGGACGAGCAGTACTTC
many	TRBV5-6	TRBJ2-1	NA	CASSLGGAREQFF	TGTGCCAGCAGCTTGGGGGGGGCGCGTGAGCAGTTCTTC
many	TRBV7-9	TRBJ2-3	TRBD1	CASSLGQGRADTQYF	TGTGCCAGCAGCTTAGGACAGGGGAGAGCAGATACGCAGTATTTT
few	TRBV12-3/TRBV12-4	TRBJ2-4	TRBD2	CASSPSGGSYIQYF	TGTGCCAGCAGCCCTAGCGGGGGGAGCTACATTCAGTACTTC
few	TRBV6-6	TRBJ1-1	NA	CASPGWGAGGNTEAFF	TGTGCCAGCCCAGGGTGGGGGGCCGGTGGGAACACTGAAGCTTTCTTT
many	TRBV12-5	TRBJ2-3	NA	CASGLTTPSTDTQYF	TGTGCTAGTGGTCTGACTACACCCAGCACAGATACGCAGTATTTT
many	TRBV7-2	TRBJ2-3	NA	CAPAVGQAGDTQYF	TGTGCACCAGCAGTCGGGCAGGCGGGAGATACGCAGTATTTT
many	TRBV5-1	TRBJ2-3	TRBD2	CASVAGSDVDTQYF	TGCGCCAGCGTAGCGGGCTCGGATGTAGATACGCAGTATTTT
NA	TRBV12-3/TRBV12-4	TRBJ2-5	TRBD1	CASSLTRTGGETQYF	TGTGCCAGCAGCCTAACTAGGACAGGGGGCGAGACCCAGTACTTC
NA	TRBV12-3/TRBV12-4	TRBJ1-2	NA	CASSLGENYGYTF	TGTGCCAGCAGTTTGGGGGAAAACTATGGCTACACCTTC
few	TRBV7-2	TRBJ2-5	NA	CASTTNGGLETQYF	TGTGCCAGCACCACAAACGGAGGGTTAGAGACCCAGTACTTC
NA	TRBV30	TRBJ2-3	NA	CAWSPGLPSLVSDTQYF	TGTGCCTGGAGTCCGGGACTCCCGTCACTCGTTTCAGATACGCAGTATTTT
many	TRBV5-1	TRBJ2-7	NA	CASSLFTSYEQYF	TGCGCCAGCAGCTTGTTCACATCCTACGAGCAGTACTTC